This T cell receptor (beta chain) emerged from a study of T cells in Graves' hyperthyroidism and ophthalmopathy. Study as a whole: Prior to any treatment, at the point of initial diagnosis, peripheral blood was collected. The study, taken as a whole, reports: Blood also carried most thyroid clonotypes expanded above 0.001.

Trimming took 6 bases from V and 4 from J; bases not matched to a gene: 6. The CDR3 spans 15 residues. From germline, CDR1 is SGHTA and CDR2 FQGTGA. Participants, patients aged 18 to 65, had newly diagnosed hyperthyroidism with a duration under 2 months. Patients were excluded for uncontrolled infection, other autoimmune disease, pregnancy or lactation. RNA transcripts were the template for amplifying TCR beta CDR3 regions. RT-PCR in the first round (using the HTBI primer set) targeted the TCR CDR3. MiXCR, applied by TCRdb to the multiplex PCR reads, yields one record per CDR3 protein. The table includes about 840,000 distinct CDR3 sequences, about 38% detected once. This clonotype has a handful of counts. Its antigen is still unknown.

This receptor was taken from a man between 18 and 35 years old with Graves' hyperthyroidism. The chain has TRBV7-3 and TRBJ1-6, with TRBD1 matching over 7 bases. The sample taken for sequencing was blood. CDR3 amino acids: CASSWRQGYNSPLHF. In DNA, the CDR3 is TGTGCCAGCAGTTGGCGACAGGGATATAATTCACCCCTCCACTTT.